This T cell receptor beta chain was found in a study of OX40 agonist ivuxolimab in advanced cancers. Study context: Participants, approximately 81% male, averaged around 64 years of age, ranging from about 23 to 79. Having had anti-PD-1, anti-PD-L1 or anti-CTLA-4 therapy before was allowed, and 40% to 45% had some.

Points on this clone: Antigen specificity is unknown.

TCRdb's copy holds only in-frame clones and misses some; the assay was immunoSEQ multiplex PCR. This sample has around 100,000 clones, with 89% found just once. People who had autoimmune disease history or systemic immunosuppression were excluded. Points from the study as a whole: Clones of CD4+ and CD8+ blood T cells grew by week 6 at doses of 0.1 to 3.0 mg/kg.

This sequence originates from an adult with an advanced solid tumor such as melanoma, head and neck, liver or kidney cancer. The source was CD4+ or CD8+ T cells sorted from blood, collected in a trial of the OX40 agonist ivuxolimab.

The CDR3 protein is CASSQVAGLTYF. The CDR3 nucleotides read TGTGCCAGCAGCCAAGTCGCCGGTTTAACGTACTTC. The J gene is TRBJ2-7, the V gene TRBV14, with unresolved D. Germline V gene lookup returns CDR1 SGHDN and CDR2 FVKESK. V lost 1 base, J lost 12 bases, and 13 bases lay in between. The CDR3 runs to 12 residues.